This entry lists 18 T cell receptor beta chains sequenced from one sample in a study of blood T cell repertoires in COVID-19. Assay used: immunoSEQ multiplex PCR; TCRdb lists only in-frame clones, some missing. The sample records about 100,000 clones, about 90% being singletons. Sequenced sample: peripheral blood. The receptor set was obtained from a man aged 25-45 years in a cohort sampled during active COVID-19.

This chain connects TRBV18 to TRBJ2-3; weak D call: TRBD2 (6 bases). This CDR3 has 14 residues. V was shortened by 3 bases and J by 2 bases, with 9 bases between the two germline ends. The germline gives CDR1 KGHSH, CDR2 LQKENI. The CDR3 reads CASSPGGYTDTQYF. The CDR3 DNA reads as TGTGCCAGCTCACCGGGAGGATACACAGATACGCAGTATTTT.

The genes are TRBV19 and TRBJ2-1; D gene unclear. Trimming removed 6 bases from V and 1 base from J, with 10 bases in between. The germline CDR1 and CDR2 sequences are LNHDA and SQIVND (reference sequence). This CDR3 comprises 14 residues. The CDR3 protein is CASSAVRSYNEQFF. The CDR3 nucleotides read TGTGCCAGTAGCGCGGTTAGGTCCTACAATGAGCAGTTCTTC.

The chain links TRBV6-5 to TRBJ2-5, with 10 bases that match TRBD1. The CDR3 extends over 15 amino acids. In germline, CDR1 is MNHEY, CDR2 SVGAGI. V shed 4 bases, J shed 5 bases, and the junction held 7 bases outside the gene matches. CDR3 nucleotide sequence: TGTGCCAGCAGTTCAGGGACAGGGGATGTGGAGACCCAGTACTTC. It translates to CASSSGTGDVETQYF.

This clone was observed a handful of times. V and J are TRBV7-9 and TRBJ2-5; 12 bases agree with TRBD1. V lost 4 bases and J lost 4; bases outside the gene matches: 1. The CDR3 loop spans 14 amino acids. The germline CDR1 and CDR2 sequences are SEHNR and FQNEAQ (reference sequence). This chain's CDR3 is CASSWDRGPETQYF. For the CDR3, the DNA is TGTGCCAGCAGCTGGGACAGGGGGCCAGAGACCCAGTACTTC. The entire variable domain, with the rest obtained from reference TRBV7-9 and TRBJ2-5, is as follows: DTGVSQNPRHKITKRGQNVTFRCDPISEHNRLYWYRQTLGQGPEFLTYFQNEAQLEKSRLLSDRFSAERPKGSFSTLEIQRTEQGDSAMYLCASSWDRGPETQYFGPGTRLLVL.

The chain has TRBV6-6 and TRBJ1-6; 12 positions match TRBD1. The CDR3 is made up of 15 amino acids. The junction had 9 bases not matched to a gene; V was cut back by 6 bases and J by 12 bases. Germline V CDR1 and CDR2: MNHNY, SVGAGI (reference sequence). CDR3: CASRGQGAFGGPLHF. CDR3 in DNA: TGTGCCAGCAGGGGACAGGGGGCCTTTGGGGGACCCCTCCACTTT.

The chain carries TRBV6-5 and TRBJ2-5, with 10 bases that match TRBD1. J was trimmed by 7 bases and V by 6 bases; bases with no gene match: 8. The CDR3 runs 14 residues. Per germline, CDR1 MNHEY and CDR2 SVGAGI. The CDR3 spells CASRSGTGERTQYF. For the CDR3, the DNA is TGTGCCAGCAGGTCCGGGACAGGGGAGAGGACCCAGTACTTC.

This clone was observed a few times. The chain recombines TRBV18 with TRBJ1-6; a weak D match, TRBD1 (6 bases). Trimming removed 1 base at V and 8 bases at J, with 9 bases between. CDR1 is KGHSH and CDR2 is LQKENI in the germline V gene. The CDR3 length is 14 residues. The CDR3 spells CASSPQDRDSPLHF. For the CDR3, the DNA is TGTGCCAGCTCACCACAGGACAGAGATTCACCCCTCCACTTT.

V usage is TRBV6-5 and J usage is TRBJ1-6; TRBD1 aligns across 7 bases. Germline CDR1 and CDR2: MNHEY and SVGAGI. This CDR3 comprises 13 residues. Trimming took 7 bases from V and 6 from J; bases not matched to a gene: 3. In nucleotides, the CDR3 is TGTGCCAGCACCGGGGACAGTAATTCACCCCTCCACTTT. Amino acids: CASTGDSNSPLHF.

The chain links TRBV18 to TRBJ2-1, with TRBD2 matching over 8 bases. Per the germline V gene, CDR1 is KGHSH and CDR2 is LQKENI. The junction had 7 bases not matched to a gene; V was cut back by 2 bases and J by 4 bases. CDR3 size: 16 residues. The CDR3 DNA is TGTGCCAGCTCACCAAGTAGCGGGGAAAGATACAATGAGCAGTTCTTC. It translates to CASSPSSGERYNEQFF.

The chain joins TRBV13 to TRBJ2-3, with 10 bases that match TRBD2. The V gene's germline CDR1 is PRHDT and CDR2 FYEKMQ (reference sequence). The CDR3 runs 18 residues. Losses at the gene ends were 0 bases for V and 1 base for J; bases not matched to a gene: 7. The CDR3 sequence: CASSLGPKAGGRTDTQYF. The CDR3 bases are TGTGCCAGCAGCTTAGGACCCAAAGCGGGGGGGCGCACAGATACGCAGTATTTT.

V usage is TRBV7-3 and J usage is TRBJ2-2; 9 positions match TRBD1. The CDR3 has 14 amino acids. Germline V CDR1 and CDR2: SGHTA, FQGTGA. With V trimmed by 4 bases and J by 5 bases, 2 bases remained unmatched. CDR3 in DNA: TGTGCCAGCAGCTCGACAGGGGGTACCGGGGAGCTGTTTTTT. The encoded protein is CASSSTGGTGELFF.

The chain joins TRBV6-2 or TRBV6-3 to TRBJ2-3; possible D gene TRBD2, 6 bases. Deletions cut 5 bases from V and 2 bases from J, with 14 bases between. The CDR3 spans 15 residues. Germline CDR1 reads MNHEY; CDR2 reads SVGEGT. CDR3 DNA sequence: TGTGCCAGCAGTGGGGGACTGGGGTACACAGATACGCAGTATTTT. Its translation: CASSGGLGYTDTQYF.

This chain joins TRBV14 and TRBJ2-3, with D unclear. Trimming shortened V by 4 bases and J by 7 bases, and 15 bases separated the two germline ends. CDR1 and CDR2 from the germline V gene are SGHDN and FVKESK. This CDR3 contains 14 residues. CDR3 amino acids: CASSPGSSFYTQYF. The CDR3 DNA sequence: TGTGCCAGCAGCCCTGGAAGTAGCTTCTATACGCAGTATTTT.

The chain links TRBV6-5 to TRBJ2-3; D uncertain. Trimming pared 5 bases from V and 5 bases from J, leaving 14 bases between. Germline values: CDR1 MNHEY, CDR2 SVGAGI. The CDR3 extends over 14 amino acids. The CDR3 nucleotides are TGTGCCAGCAGTCCAACCCAAACCGGAGATACGCAGTATTTT. Translated: CASSPTQTGDTQYF.

The rearrangement links TRBV4-2 to TRBJ1-2; D not resolved. Germline assignment: CDR1 LGHNA and CDR2 YNFKEQ. The CDR3 is 15 residues long. V lost 4 bases, J lost 0 bases, and 12 bases lay in between. CDR3 protein: CASSPTVTTNYGYTF. CDR3 DNA: TGTGCCAGCAGCCCGACGGTTACTACTAACTATGGCTACACCTTC.

The rearrangement links TRBV6-2 or TRBV6-3 to TRBJ1-2, with 10 bases that match TRBD1. The ends lost 0 bases at V and 2 bases at J; junction bases unmatched: 6. Germline V CDR1 and CDR2: MNHEY, SVGEGT. The CDR3 sequence is 17 residues long. The CDR3 DNA reads TGTGCCAGCAGTTACTCGACGACAGGGGGCGACAACTATGGCTACACCTTC. It specifies CASSYSTTGGDNYGYTF.

In this sample, this clone turned up once. The gene calls are TRBV3-1 (or the pseudogene TRBV3-2) and TRBJ2-3; D is unclear. Trimming left V 2 bases short and J 6 bases short, with 12 bases between. This CDR3 region has 14 residues. CDR1 is LGHDT, CDR2 YNNKEL, per germline (reference sequence). The CDR3 region is CASSQLISRDTQYF. CDR3 DNA: TGTGCCAGCAGCCAACTCATATCGAGGGATACGCAGTATTTT.

The chain links TRBV27 to TRBJ2-6; D is ambiguous. Germline CDR1 reads MNHEY; CDR2 reads SMNVEV (reference sequence). CDR3 length: 13 residues. Trimming left V 2 bases short and J 5 bases short, with 4 bases between. The chain's CDR3 is CASSLNRANVLTF. DNA for the CDR3: TGTGCCAGCAGTTTAAACAGGGCCAACGTCCTGACTTTC. Filled out from reference TRBV27 and TRBJ2-6, the complete variable domain reads EAQVTQNPRYLITVTGKKLTVTCSQNMNHEYMSWYRQDPGLGLRQIYYSMNVEVTDKGDVPEGYKVSRKEKRNFPLILESPSPNQTSLYFCASSLNRANVLTFGAGSRLTVL.